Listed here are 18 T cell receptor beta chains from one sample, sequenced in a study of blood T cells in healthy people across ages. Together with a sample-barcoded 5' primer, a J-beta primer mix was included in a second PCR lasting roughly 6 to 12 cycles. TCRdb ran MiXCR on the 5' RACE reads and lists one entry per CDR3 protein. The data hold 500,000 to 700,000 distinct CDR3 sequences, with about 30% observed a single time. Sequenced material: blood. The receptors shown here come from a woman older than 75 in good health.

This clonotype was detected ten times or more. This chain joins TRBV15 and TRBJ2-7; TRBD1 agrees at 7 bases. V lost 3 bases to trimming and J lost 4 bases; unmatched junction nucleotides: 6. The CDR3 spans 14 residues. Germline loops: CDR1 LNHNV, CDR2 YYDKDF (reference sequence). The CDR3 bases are TGTGCCACCAGCAGGGTAGGACAGGCGTACGAGCAGTACTTC. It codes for CATSRVGQAYEQYF.

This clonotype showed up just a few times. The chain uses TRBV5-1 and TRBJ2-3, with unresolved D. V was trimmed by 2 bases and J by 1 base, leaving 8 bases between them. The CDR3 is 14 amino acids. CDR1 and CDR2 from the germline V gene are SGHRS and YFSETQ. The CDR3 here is CASSFGPGTDTQYF. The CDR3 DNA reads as TGCGCCAGCAGCTTCGGACCGGGCACAGATACGCAGTATTTT.

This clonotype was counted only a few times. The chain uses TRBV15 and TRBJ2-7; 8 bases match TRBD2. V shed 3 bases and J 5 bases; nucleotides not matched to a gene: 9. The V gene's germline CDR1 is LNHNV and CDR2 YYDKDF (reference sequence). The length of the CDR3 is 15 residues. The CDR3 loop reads CATSSLGGGRDEQYF. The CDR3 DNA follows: TGTGCCACCAGCAGTTTGGGCGGGGGGCGAGACGAGCAGTACTTC.

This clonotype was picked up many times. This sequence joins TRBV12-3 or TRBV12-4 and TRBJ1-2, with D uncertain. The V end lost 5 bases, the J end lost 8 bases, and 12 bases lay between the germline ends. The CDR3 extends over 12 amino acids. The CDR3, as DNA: TGTGCCAGCAGTGGACCCCTTGGGGGCTACACCTTC. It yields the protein CASSGPLGGYTF.

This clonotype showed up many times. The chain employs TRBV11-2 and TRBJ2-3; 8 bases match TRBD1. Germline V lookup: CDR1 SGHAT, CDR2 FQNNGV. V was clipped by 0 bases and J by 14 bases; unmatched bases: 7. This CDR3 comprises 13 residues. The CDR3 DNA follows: TGTGCCAGCAGCTTAGATCCGGGGACAGGTCCGTATTTT. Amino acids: CASSLDPGTGPYF.

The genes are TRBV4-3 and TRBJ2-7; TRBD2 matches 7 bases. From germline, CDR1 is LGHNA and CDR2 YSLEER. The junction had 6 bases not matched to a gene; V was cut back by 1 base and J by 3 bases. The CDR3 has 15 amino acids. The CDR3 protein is CASSQVPAGYYEQYF. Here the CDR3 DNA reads TGCGCCAGCAGCCAAGTGCCAGCGGGATACTACGAGCAGTACTTC.

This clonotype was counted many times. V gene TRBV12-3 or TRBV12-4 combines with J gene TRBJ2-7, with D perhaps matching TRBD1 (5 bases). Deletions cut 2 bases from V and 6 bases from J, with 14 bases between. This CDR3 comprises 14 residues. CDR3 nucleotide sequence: TGTGCCAGCAGTTTAAAAAGGGGTTTTAGCGAGCAGTACTTC. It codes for CASSLKRGFSEQYF.

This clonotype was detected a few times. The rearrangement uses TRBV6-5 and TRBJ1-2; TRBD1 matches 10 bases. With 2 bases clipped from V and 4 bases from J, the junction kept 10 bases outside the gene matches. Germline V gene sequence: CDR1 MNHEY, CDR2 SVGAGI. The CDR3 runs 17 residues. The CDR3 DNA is TGTGCCAGCAGTTACGGGACAGGGGCTCGTGGTGGCTATGGCTACACCTTC. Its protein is CASSYGTGARGGYGYTF.

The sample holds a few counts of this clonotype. The CDR3 loop is CASSSAGTSGGAPYF. The CDR3 DNA sequence: TGTGCCAGCAGTTCAGCCGGGACTAGCGGGGGGGCTCCGTACTTC. The rearrangement links TRBV6-6 to TRBJ2-7; TRBD2 aligns across 16 bases. CDR3 length equals 15 residues. J gave up 12 bases and V 4 bases, and 9 bases lay outside the gene matches. Germline assignment: CDR1 MNHNY and CDR2 SVGAGI (reference sequence).

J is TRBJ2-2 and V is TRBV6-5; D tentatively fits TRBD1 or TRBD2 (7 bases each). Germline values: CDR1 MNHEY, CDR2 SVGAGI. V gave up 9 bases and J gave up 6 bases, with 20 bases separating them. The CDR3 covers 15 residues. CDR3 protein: CASRSQGGRAGELFF. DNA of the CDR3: TGTGCCAGTCGTAGTCAGGGGGGGCGGGCCGGGGAGCTGTTTTTT.

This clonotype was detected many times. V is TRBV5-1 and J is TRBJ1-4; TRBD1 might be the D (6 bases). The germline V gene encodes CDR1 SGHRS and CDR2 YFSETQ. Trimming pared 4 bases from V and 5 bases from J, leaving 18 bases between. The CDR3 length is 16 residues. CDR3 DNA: TGCGCCAGCAGCCCCGGGGCAGGGGTCTCAAATGAAAAACTGTTTTTT. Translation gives CASSPGAGVSNEKLFF.

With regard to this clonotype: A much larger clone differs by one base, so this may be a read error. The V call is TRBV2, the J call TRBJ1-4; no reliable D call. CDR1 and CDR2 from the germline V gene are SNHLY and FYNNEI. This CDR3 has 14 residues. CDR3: CASTEQTTTEKLFF. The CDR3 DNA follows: TGTGCCAGCACTGAACAGACAACTACTGAAAAACTGTTTTTT.

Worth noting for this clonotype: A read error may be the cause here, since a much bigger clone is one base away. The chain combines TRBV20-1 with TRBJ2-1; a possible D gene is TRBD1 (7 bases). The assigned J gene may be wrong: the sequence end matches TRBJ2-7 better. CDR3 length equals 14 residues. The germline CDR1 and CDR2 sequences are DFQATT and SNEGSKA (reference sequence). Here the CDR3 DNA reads TGCAGTGCTCCCCAGGGGGGCTCCTACAATGAGCAGTACTTC. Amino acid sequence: CSAPQGGSYNEQYF.

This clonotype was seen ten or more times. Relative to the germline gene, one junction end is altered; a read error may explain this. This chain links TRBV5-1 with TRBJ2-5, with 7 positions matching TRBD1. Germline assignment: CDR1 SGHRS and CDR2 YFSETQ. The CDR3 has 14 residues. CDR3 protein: CASSLGTAKETQYF. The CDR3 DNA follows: TGTGCCAGCAGTTTGGGGACAGCTAAAGAGACCCAGTACTTC.

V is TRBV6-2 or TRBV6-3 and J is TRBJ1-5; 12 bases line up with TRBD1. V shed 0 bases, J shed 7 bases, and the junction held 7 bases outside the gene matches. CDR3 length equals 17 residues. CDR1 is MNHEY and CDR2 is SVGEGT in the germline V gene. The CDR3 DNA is TGTGCCAGCAGTTACTCGAGGGTCGGGACAGGGGGCCAGCCCCAGCATTTT. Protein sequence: CASSYSRVGTGGQPQHF.

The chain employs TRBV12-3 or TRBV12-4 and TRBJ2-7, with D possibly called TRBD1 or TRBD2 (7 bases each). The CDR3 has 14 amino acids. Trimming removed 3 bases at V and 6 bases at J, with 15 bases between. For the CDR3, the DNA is TGTGCCAGCAGTTTGTCCAGGGGGGGGGGCGAGCAGTACTTC. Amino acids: CASSLSRGGGEQYF.

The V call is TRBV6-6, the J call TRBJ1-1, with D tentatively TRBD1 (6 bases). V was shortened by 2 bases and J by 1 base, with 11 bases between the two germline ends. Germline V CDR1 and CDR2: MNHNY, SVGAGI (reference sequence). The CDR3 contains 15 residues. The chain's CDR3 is CASSYRQGTNTEAFF. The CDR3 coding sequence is TGTGCCAGCAGTTACAGGCAGGGGACGAACACTGAAGCTTTCTTT.

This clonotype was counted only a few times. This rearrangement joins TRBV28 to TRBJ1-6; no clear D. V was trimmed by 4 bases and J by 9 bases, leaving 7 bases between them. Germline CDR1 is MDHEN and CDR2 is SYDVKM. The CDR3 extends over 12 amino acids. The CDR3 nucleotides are TGTGCCAGCAGTTCGAGTGTTTCACCCCTCCACTTT. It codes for CASSSSVSPLHF.